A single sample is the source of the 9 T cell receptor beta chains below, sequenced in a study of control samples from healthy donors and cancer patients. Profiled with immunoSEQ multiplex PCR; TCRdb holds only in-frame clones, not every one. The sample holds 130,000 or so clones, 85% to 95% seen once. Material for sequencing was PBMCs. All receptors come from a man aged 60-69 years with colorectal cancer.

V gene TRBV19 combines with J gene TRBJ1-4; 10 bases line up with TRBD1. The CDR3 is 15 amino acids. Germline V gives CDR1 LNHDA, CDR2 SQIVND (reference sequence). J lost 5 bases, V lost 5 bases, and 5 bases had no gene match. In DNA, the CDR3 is TGTGCCAGTAGTCAGCCGGGACAGGGGAATGAAAAACTGTTTTTT. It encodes CASSQPGQGNEKLFF.

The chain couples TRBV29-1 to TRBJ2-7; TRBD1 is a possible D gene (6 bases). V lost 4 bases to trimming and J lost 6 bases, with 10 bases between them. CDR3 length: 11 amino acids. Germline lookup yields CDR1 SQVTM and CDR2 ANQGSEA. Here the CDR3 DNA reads TGCAGCGTTGGAGGGGGTGGCGAGCAGTACTTC. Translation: CSVGGGGEQYF.

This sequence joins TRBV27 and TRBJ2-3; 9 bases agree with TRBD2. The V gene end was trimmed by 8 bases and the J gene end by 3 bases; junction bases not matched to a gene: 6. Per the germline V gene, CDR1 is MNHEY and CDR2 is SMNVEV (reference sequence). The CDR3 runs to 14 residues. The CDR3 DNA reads TGTGCCAGCCAACTAGCGGGCGGGACAGATACGCAGTATTTT. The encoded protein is CASQLAGGTDTQYF.

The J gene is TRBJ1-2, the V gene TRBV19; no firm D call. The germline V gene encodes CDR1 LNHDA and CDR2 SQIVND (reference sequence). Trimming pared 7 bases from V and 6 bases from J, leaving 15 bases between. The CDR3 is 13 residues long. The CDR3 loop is CASKQELWDGYTF. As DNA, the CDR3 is TGTGCCAGTAAGCAGGAACTTTGGGATGGCTACACCTTC.

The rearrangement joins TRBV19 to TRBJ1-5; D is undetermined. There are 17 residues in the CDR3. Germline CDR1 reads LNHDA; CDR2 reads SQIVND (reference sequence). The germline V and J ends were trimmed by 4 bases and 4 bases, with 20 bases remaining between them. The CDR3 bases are TGTGCCAGTAGTAAGCCCCAAGGTGGGCGTTCAAATCAGCCCCAGCATTTT. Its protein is CASSKPQGGRSNQPQHF. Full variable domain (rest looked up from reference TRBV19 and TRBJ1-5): DGGITQSPKYLFRKEGQNVTLSCEQNLNHDAMYWYRQDPGQGLRLIYYSQIVNDFQKGDIAEGYSVSREKKESFPLTVTSAQKNPTAFYLCASSKPQGGRSNQPQHFGDGTRLSIL.

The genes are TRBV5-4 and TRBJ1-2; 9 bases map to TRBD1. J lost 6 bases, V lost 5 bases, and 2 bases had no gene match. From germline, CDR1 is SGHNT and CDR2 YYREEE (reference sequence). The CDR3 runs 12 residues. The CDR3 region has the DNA TGTGCCAGCAGTAGGGACAGGGATGGCTACACCTTC. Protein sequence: CASSRDRDGYTF.

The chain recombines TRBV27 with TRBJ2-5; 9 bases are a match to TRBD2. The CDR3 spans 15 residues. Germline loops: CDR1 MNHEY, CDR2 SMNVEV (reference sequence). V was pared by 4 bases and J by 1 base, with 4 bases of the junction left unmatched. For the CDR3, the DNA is TGTGCCAGCAGTTCTGCGGGGGGGCCCCAAGAGACCCAGTACTTC. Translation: CASSSAGGPQETQYF.

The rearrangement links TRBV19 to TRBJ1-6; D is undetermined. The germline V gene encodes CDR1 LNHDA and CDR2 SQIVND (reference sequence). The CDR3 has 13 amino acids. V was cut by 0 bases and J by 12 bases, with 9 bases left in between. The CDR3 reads CASSIEGIVPLHF. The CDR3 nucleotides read TGTGCCAGTAGTATAGAGGGGATCGTACCCCTCCACTTT.

For the CDR3, the DNA is TGTGCCAGCAGATTACTAGCGGACAGGGGGCAAGCTTTCTTT. Its translation: CASRLLADRGQAFF. J is TRBJ1-1 and V is TRBV2; 11 positions agree with TRBD1. The germline V gene encodes CDR1 SNHLY and CDR2 FYNNEI. This CDR3 contains 14 residues. Unmatched junction bases numbered 9, after V lost 6 bases and J lost 9 bases. Filled out from reference TRBV2 and TRBJ1-1, the complete variable domain reads EPEVTQTPSHQVTQMGQEVILRCVPISNHLYFYWYRQILGQKVEFLVSFYNNEISEKSEIFDDQFSVERPDGSNFTLKIRSTKLEDSAMYFCASRLLADRGQAFFGQGTRLTVV.